These 11 T cell receptor beta chains originate from one sample sequenced in a study of blood T cell repertoires in COVID-19. Using immunoSEQ multiplex PCR, the repertoire was profiled, and TCRdb retains in-frame clones only, with some absent. This table has 350,000 to 400,000 clones, approximately 87% appearing once. Sequenced: PBMCs or T cells enriched from blood (not recorded which). The receptors stem from a woman aged 25 to 39 with acute COVID-19.

In this sample, this clone turned up once. V is TRBV6-1 and J is TRBJ1-5; the D gene is possibly TRBD1 (5 bases). V was clipped by 2 bases and J by 11 bases, with 10 bases between them. The CDR3 totals 12 residues. Per germline, CDR1 MNHNS and CDR2 SASEGT. The CDR3 coding sequence is TGTGCCAGCAGTGAATGGGAGGGGACCCAGCATTTT. Translation gives CASSEWEGTQHF.

The J gene is TRBJ2-6, the V gene TRBV29-1, with D tentatively TRBD1 (6 bases). The CDR3 runs 15 residues. Germline V gene sequence: CDR1 SQVTM, CDR2 ANQGSEA. V was trimmed by 4 bases and J by 0 bases, leaving 10 bases between them. For the CDR3, the DNA is TGCAGCGTTGGAACAGGGTACTCTGGGGCCAACGTCCTGACTTTC. This codes for CSVGTGYSGANVLTF.

This chain uses TRBV7-9 with TRBJ1-3, with D tentatively TRBD1 (5 bases). CDR1 and CDR2 (germline): SEHNR, FQNEAQ (reference sequence). The length of the CDR3 is 17 residues. Trimming shortened V by 3 bases and J by 0 bases, and 15 bases separated the two germline ends. The CDR3 coding sequence is TGTGCCAGCAGCTTGGGTGGGGCGGAGAGCTCTGGAAACACCATATATTTT. Translation: CASSLGGAESSGNTIYF.

The rearrangement uses TRBV10-3 and TRBJ1-1, with D possibly TRBD1 on 6 matching bases. The germline V gene encodes CDR1 ENHRY and CDR2 SYGVKD. Trimming removed 10 bases at V and 7 bases at J, with 13 bases between. This CDR3 is 11 amino acids long. This CDR3 reads CATQRGIEAFF. The CDR3 DNA is TGTGCCACCCAGAGGGGGATTGAAGCTTTCTTT.

A single count supports this clone. The genes are TRBV2 and TRBJ1-6; 9 bases line up with TRBD1. This CDR3 comprises 15 residues. The V gene end was trimmed by 10 bases and the J gene end by 6 bases; junction bases not matched to a gene: 10. Germline V gene data show CDR1 as SNHLY and CDR2 as FYNNEI. The CDR3: CATRQGGSGNSPLHF. The DNA for the CDR3 is TGTGCCACGCGACAGGGGGGATCTGGTAATTCACCCCTCCACTTT.

The chain links TRBV5-5 to TRBJ2-7, with TRBD1 matching over 9 bases. CDR1 is SGHKS, CDR2 YYEKEE, per germline (reference sequence). The CDR3 loop spans 16 amino acids. Trimming at V came to 1 base and at J to 9 bases, leaving 14 bases not matched to a gene. The CDR3 spells CASSLSSGQGLGGQYF. For the CDR3, the DNA is TGTGCCAGCAGCTTGTCGTCGGGACAGGGCCTTGGCGGGCAGTACTTC. The full variable domain, rest sourced from reference TRBV5-5 and TRBJ2-7, is DAGVTQSPTHLIKTRGQQVTLRCSPISGHKSVSWYQQVLGQGPQFIFQYYEKEERGRGNFPDRFSARQFPNYSSELNVNALLLGDSALYLCASSLSSGQGLGGQYFGPGTRLTVT.

The gene calls are TRBV6-2 or TRBV6-3 and TRBJ2-1; 12 bases agree with TRBD2. The CDR3 sequence is 17 residues long. Germline V gene lookup returns CDR1 MNHEY and CDR2 SVGEGT. V trimming: 0 bases; J trimming: 6 bases; junction bases outside the gene matches: 6. The CDR3 loop is CASSYSNLAGGVNEQFF. Here the CDR3 DNA reads TGTGCCAGCAGTTACTCGAATCTAGCGGGGGGGGTCAATGAGCAGTTCTTC.

The rearrangement joins TRBV6-5 to TRBJ2-1, with 9 bases matching TRBD2. V trimming: 5 bases; J trimming: 0 bases; junction bases outside the gene matches: 2. This CDR3 region has 15 residues. Germline-derived CDR1 and CDR2 are MNHEY and SVGAGI. The CDR3 protein is CASSLTSGSYNEQFF. CDR3 nucleotide sequence: TGTGCCAGCAGTCTGACTAGCGGCTCCTACAATGAGCAGTTCTTC.

This chain connects TRBV6-2 or TRBV6-3 to TRBJ2-2; 13 bases fit TRBD2. This CDR3 has 17 residues. V lost 5 bases to trimming and J lost 4 bases; unmatched junction nucleotides: 7. The germline gives CDR1 MNHEY, CDR2 SVGEGT. CDR3 in amino acids: CASSTRGTSGVTGELFF. Here the CDR3 DNA reads TGTGCCAGCAGTACGCGTGGGACTAGCGGGGTCACCGGGGAGCTGTTTTTT.

V is TRBV10-3 and J is TRBJ1-2; D may be TRBD1 (5 bases). This CDR3 is 11 amino acids long. Trimming left V 3 bases short and J 6 bases short, with 5 bases between. CDR1 and CDR2 (germline): ENHRY, SYGVKD. CDR3 region: CAISDRDGYTF. The CDR3 DNA follows: TGTGCCATCAGTGACAGGGATGGCTACACCTTC.

This chain uses TRBV5-1 with TRBJ2-3; 9 nucleotides match TRBD2. CDR3 length: 17 residues. CDR1 SGHRS and CDR2 YFSETQ come from the germline V gene. Trimming cost V 0 bases and J 5 bases; bases outside gene matches: 10. CDR3 DNA: TGCGCCAGCAGCTTGGTGTTTGCGGGGGGGCCGCAAGATACGCAGTATTTT. Translated, it gives CASSLVFAGGPQDTQYF.